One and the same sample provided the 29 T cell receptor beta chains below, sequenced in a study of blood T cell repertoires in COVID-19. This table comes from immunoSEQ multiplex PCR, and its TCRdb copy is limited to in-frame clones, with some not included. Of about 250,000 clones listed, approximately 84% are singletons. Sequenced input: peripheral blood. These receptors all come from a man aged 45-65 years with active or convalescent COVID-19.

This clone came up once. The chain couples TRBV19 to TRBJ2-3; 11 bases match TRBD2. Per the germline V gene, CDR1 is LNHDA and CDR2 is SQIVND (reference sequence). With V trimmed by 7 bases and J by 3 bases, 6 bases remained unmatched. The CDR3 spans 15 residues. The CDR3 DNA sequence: TGTGCCAGTATCGGGGCTAGCGGGGGGACAGATACGCAGTATTTT. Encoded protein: CASIGASGGTDTQYF.

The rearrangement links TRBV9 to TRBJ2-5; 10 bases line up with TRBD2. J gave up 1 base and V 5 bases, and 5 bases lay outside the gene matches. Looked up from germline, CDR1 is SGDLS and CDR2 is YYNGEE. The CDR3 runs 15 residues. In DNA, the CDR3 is TGTGCCAGCAGTGGTACTAGCGGGGTCCAAGAGACCCAGTACTTC. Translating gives CASSGTSGVQETQYF.

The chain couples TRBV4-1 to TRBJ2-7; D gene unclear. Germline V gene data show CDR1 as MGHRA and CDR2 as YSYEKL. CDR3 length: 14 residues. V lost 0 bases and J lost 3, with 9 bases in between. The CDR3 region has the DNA TGCGCCAGCAGCCAAGAATCTAGACGCTACGAGCAGTACTTC. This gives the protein CASSQESRRYEQYF.

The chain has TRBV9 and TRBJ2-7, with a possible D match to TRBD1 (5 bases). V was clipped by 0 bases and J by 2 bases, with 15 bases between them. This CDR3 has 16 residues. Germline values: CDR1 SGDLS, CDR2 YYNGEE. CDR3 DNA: TGTGCCAGCAGCGTAGGGAAGGGGCCCACCGCCTACGAGCAGTACTTC. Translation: CASSVGKGPTAYEQYF. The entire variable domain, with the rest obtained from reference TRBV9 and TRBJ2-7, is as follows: DSGVTQTPKHLITATGQRVTLRCSPRSGDLSVYWYQQSLDQGLQFLIQYYNGEERAKGNILERFSAQQFPDLHSELNLSSLELGDSALYFCASSVGKGPTAYEQYFGPGTRLTVT.

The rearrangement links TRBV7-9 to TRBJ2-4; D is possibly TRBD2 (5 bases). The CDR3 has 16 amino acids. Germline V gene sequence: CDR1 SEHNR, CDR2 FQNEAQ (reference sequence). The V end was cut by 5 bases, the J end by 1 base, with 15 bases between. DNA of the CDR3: TGTGCCAGCAGCCCCCCGGGGTATGGGGCCAAAAACATTCAGTACTTC. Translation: CASSPPGYGAKNIQYF.

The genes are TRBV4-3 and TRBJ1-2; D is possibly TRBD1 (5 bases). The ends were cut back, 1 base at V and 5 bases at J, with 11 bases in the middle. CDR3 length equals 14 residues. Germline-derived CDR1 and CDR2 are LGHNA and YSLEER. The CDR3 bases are TGCGCCAGCAGCCAAGCACAGGCACTATATGGCTACACCTTC. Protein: CASSQAQALYGYTF.

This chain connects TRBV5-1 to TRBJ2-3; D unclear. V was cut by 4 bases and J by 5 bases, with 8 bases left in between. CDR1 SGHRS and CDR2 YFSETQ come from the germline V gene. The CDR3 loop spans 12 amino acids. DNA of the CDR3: TGCGCCAGCAGCCCCCGGAGAGATACGCAGTATTTT. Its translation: CASSPRRDTQYF.

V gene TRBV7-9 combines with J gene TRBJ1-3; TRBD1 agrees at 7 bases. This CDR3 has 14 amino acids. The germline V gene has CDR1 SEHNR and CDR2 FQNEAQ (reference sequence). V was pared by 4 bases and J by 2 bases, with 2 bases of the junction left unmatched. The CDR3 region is CASSSDRAGNTIYF. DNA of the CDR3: TGTGCCAGCAGCTCTGACAGGGCTGGAAACACCATATATTTT.

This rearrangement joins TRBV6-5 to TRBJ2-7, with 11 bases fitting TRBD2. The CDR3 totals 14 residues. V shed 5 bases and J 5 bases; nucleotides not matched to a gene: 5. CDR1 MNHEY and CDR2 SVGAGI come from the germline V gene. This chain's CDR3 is CASSLAGGLNEQYF. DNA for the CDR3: TGTGCCAGCAGTCTAGCGGGGGGTTTGAACGAGCAGTACTTC.

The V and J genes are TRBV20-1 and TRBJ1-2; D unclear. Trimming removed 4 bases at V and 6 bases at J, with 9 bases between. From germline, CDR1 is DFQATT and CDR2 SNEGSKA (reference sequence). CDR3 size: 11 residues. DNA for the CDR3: TGCAGTGCTAACGTGCAGAATGGCTACACCTTC. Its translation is CSANVQNGYTF.

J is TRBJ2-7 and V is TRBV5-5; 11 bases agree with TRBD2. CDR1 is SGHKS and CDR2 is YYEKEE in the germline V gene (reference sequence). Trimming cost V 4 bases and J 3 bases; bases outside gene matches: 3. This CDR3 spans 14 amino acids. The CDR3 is CASSPGLADYEQYF. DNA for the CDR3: TGTGCCAGCAGCCCGGGACTAGCGGACTACGAGCAGTACTTC.

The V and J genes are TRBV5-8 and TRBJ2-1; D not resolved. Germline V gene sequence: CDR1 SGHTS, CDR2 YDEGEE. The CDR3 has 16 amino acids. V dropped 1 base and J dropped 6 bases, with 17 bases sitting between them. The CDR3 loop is CASSLLLGSRSNEQFF. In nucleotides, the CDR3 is TGTGCCAGCAGCTTGTTGCTGGGCTCCAGAAGCAATGAGCAGTTCTTC.

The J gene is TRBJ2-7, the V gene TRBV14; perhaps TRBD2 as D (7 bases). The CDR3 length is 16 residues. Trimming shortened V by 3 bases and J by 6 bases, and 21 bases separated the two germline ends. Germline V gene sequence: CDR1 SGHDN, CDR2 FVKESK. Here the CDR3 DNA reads TGTGCCAGCAGCCAGATGGGGGGGGGCCCTCATGGCGAGCAGTACTTC. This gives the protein CASSQMGGGPHGEQYF.

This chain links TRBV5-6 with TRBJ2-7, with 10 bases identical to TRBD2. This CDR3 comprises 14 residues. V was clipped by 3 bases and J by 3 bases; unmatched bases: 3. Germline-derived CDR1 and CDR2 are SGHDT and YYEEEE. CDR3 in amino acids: CASSSTSGFYEQYF. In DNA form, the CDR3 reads TGTGCCAGCAGCTCGACTAGCGGGTTCTACGAGCAGTACTTC.

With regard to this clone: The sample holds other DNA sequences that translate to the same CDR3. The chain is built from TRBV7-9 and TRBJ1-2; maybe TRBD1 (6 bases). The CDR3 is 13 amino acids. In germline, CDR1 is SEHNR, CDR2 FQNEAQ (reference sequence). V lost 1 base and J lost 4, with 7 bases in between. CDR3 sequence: CASSLGRGYGYTF. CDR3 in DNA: TGTGCCAGCAGCTTAGGCAGGGGCTATGGCTACACCTTC.

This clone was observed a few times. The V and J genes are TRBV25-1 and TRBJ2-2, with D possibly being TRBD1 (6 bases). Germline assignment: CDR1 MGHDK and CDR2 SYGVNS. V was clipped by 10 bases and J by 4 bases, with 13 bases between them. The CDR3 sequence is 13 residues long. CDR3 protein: CATAGESTGELFF. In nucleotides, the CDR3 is TGTGCCACGGCAGGGGAGTCCACCGGGGAGCTGTTTTTT.

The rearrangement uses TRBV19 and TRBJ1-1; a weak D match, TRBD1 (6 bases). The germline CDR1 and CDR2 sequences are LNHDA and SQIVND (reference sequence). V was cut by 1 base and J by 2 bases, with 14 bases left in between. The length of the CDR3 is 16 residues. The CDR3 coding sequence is TGTGCCAGTAGTATAGCCCAGGGGAAAGGAAACACTGAAGCTTTCTTT. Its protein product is CASSIAQGKGNTEAFF.

The CDR3 loop is CASSSRQGGNSPLHF. In DNA form, the CDR3 reads TGTGCCAGCAGTTCCCGACAGGGTGGCAATTCACCCCTCCACTTT. The chain links TRBV6-5 to TRBJ1-6; 7 positions agree with TRBD1. Germline V CDR1 and CDR2: MNHEY, SVGAGI. This CDR3 is 15 amino acids long. With 4 bases clipped from V and 7 bases from J, the junction kept 7 bases outside the gene matches.

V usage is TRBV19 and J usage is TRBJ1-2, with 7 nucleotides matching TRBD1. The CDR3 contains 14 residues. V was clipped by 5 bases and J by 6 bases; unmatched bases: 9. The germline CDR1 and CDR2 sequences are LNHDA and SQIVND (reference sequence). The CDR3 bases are TGTGCCAGTAGTTCCATGGACAGGAACGATGGCTACACCTTC. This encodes CASSSMDRNDGYTF.

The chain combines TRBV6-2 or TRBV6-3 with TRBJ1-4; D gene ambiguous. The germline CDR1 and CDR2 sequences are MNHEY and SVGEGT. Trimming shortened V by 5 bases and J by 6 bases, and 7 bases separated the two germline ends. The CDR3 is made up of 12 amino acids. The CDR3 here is CASSTLDEKLFF. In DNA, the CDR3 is TGTGCCAGCAGTACTTTGGATGAAAAACTGTTTTTT.

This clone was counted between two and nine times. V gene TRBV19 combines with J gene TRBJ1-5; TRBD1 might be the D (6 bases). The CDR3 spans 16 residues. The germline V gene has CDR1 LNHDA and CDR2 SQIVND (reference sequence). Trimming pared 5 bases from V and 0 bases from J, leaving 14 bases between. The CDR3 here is CASSLRDRLSNQPQHF. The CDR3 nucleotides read TGTGCCAGTAGTCTTAGAGACAGGCTTAGCAATCAGCCCCAGCATTTT.

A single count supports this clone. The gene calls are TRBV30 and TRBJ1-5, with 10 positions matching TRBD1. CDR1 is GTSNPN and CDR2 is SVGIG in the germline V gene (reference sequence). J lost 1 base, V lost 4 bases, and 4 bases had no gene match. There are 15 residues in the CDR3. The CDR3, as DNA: TGTGCCTGGATAGGGGACAGGGGCAGCAATCAGCCCCAGCATTTT. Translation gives CAWIGDRGSNQPQHF.

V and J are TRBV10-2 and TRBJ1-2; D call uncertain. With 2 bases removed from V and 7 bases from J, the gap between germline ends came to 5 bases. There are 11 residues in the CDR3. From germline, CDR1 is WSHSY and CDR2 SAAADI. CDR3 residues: CASSESSGYTF. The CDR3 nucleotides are TGCGCCAGCAGTGAGAGCTCTGGCTACACCTTC.

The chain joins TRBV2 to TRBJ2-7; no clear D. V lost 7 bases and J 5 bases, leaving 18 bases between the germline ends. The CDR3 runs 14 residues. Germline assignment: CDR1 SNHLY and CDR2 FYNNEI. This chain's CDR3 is CASKRMASLHEQYF. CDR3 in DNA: TGTGCCAGCAAGAGGATGGCTAGTCTTCACGAGCAGTACTTC.

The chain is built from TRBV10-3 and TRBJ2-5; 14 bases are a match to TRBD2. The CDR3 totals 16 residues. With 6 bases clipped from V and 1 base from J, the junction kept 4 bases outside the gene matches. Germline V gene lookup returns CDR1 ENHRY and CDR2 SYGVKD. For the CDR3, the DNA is TGTGCCATCAGGCCGGGACTAGCGGGGGTCCAAGAGACCCAGTACTTC. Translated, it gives CAIRPGLAGVQETQYF.

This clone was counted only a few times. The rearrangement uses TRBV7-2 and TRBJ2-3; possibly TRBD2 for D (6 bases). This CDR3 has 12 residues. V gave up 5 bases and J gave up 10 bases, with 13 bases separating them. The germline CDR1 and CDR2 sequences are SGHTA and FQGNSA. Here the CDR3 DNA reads TGTGCCAGCAGCCACCCCGGGACTTCGCAGTATTTT. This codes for CASSHPGTSQYF.

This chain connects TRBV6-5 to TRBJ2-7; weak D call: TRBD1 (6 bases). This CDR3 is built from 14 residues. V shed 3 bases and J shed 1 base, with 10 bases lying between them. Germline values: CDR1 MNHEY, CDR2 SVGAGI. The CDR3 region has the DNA TGTGCCAGCAGTTATACCGGACAGTCCTACGAGCAGTACTTC. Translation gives CASSYTGQSYEQYF.

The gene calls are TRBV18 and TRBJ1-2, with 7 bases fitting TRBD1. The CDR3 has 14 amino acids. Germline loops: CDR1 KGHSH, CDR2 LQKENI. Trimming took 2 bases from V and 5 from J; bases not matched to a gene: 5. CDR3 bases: TGTGCCAGCTCACCATCGGCAGGGGGGTATGGCTACACCTTC. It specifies CASSPSAGGYGYTF.

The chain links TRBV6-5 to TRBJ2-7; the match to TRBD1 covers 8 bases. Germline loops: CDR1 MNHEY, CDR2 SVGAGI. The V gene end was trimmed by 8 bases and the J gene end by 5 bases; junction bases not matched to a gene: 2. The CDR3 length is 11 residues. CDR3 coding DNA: TGTGCCAGCCGGACAGGGAACGAGCAGTACTTC. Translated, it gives CASRTGNEQYF.